Below are 23 T cell receptor beta chains sequenced from a single sample in a study of neurological immune-mediated disorders. TCRdb processed the 5' RACE reads anew with MiXCR; each CDR3 protein has one entry. The sample comprises 40,000 to 55,000 distinct CDR3 sequences, approximately 5.8% of which are singletons, and roughly 1.4% rests with the top ten. Source material: CD4+ T cells from blood. All receptors derive from a woman between 18 and 30 years old with multiple sclerosis.

This clonotype is labeled medium-sized. J is TRBJ1-2 and V is TRBV5-5; D not resolved. The V end was cut by 2 bases, the J end by 7 bases, with 9 bases between. The CDR3 sequence is 12 residues long. CDR1 SGHKS and CDR2 YYEKEE come from the germline V gene (reference sequence). As DNA, the CDR3 is TGTGCCAGCAGCTTTGAAGGGTCTGGCTACACCTTC. It translates to CASSFEGSGYTF.

This clonotype was picked up many times. The final CDR3 position lacks the conserved phenylalanine or tryptophan, pointing to a likely read error. The V call is TRBV20-1, the J call TRBJ1-2; possibly TRBD1 for D (5 bases). Germline-derived CDR1 and CDR2 are DFQATT and SNEGSKA (reference sequence). This CDR3 has 13 residues. V was pared by 6 bases and J by 7 bases, with 18 bases between. The CDR3 nucleotides are TGCAGTGCCAGGGAGACGAACGACGGTGGCTACACCTTA. Its protein product is CSARETNDGGYTL.

V is TRBV14 and J is TRBJ1-2; D is unclear. CDR1 is SGHDN, CDR2 FVKESK, per germline. Trimming removed 4 bases at V and 0 bases at J, with 6 bases between. The CDR3 contains 13 residues. The CDR3 is CASSLQPNYGYTF. The DNA for the CDR3 is TGTGCCAGCAGCCTACAACCTAACTATGGCTACACCTTC.

This clonotype was detected ten times or more. The V call is TRBV24-1, the J call TRBJ2-1, with 8 bases that match TRBD2. J lost 7 bases, V lost 3 bases, and 10 bases had no gene match. The CDR3 extends over 16 amino acids. Germline CDR1 is KGHDR and CDR2 is SFDVKD. The CDR3 coding sequence is TGTGCCACCAGTGATCACAAAAGCGGGAGTTGGAATGAGCAGTTCTTC. It codes for CATSDHKSGSWNEQFF.

For the CDR3, the DNA is TGTGCCACCAGCAGAGGCCGACCCAATGAGCAGTTCTTC. Amino acid sequence: CATSRGRPNEQFF. V and J are TRBV15 and TRBJ2-1; no clear D. Germline-derived CDR1 and CDR2 are LNHNV and YYDKDF (reference sequence). The V end lost 1 base, the J end lost 6 bases, and 7 bases lay between the germline ends. The CDR3 totals 13 residues.

In this sample, this clonotype turned up many times. The chain carries TRBV5-5 and TRBJ2-2, with TRBD2 matching over 13 bases. The V and J ends lost 3 bases and 1 base, in that order; junction bases with no gene match: 3. The CDR3 is 17 residues long. Germline V gene data show CDR1 as SGHKS and CDR2 as YYEKEE (reference sequence). The CDR3 reads CASSSGLAGKNTGELFF. CDR3 nucleotide sequence: TGTGCCAGCAGCTCGGGACTAGCGGGAAAGAACACCGGGGAGCTGTTTTTT. Combining the CDR3 with reference TRBV5-5 and TRBJ2-2 gives the whole variable domain DAGVTQSPTHLIKTRGQQVTLRCSPISGHKSVSWYQQVLGQGPQFIFQYYEKEERGRGNFPDRFSARQFPNYSSELNVNALLLGDSALYLCASSSGLAGKNTGELFFGEGSRLTVL.

This clonotype has at least ten counts. The chain couples TRBV7-2 to TRBJ1-2, with 11 bases identical to TRBD1. J was trimmed by 3 bases and V by 3 bases; bases with no gene match: 3. The CDR3 totals 15 residues. Germline V gene data show CDR1 as SGHTA and CDR2 as FQGNSA. CDR3 bases: TGTGCCAGCAGCTTGAGGACAGGGGGCGACTATGGCTACACCTTC. Translated, it gives CASSLRTGGDYGYTF.

In its sample, this clonotype was seen many times. The chain carries TRBV18 and TRBJ2-7; D may be TRBD1 (5 bases). This CDR3 has 13 amino acids. The V gene lost 5 bases and the J gene lost 4 bases, with 12 bases spanning the gap. Germline V gene lookup returns CDR1 KGHSH and CDR2 LQKENI. The CDR3 DNA reads TGTGCCAGCTCATCCGCGGACATATACGAGCAGTACTTC. This gives the protein CASSSADIYEQYF.

This clonotype showed up many times. The V and J genes are TRBV10-1 and TRBJ1-5; D gene uncertain. This CDR3 is built from 13 residues. V lost 0 bases, J lost 6 bases, and 6 bases lay in between. Germline loops: CDR1 WNHNN, CDR2 SYGVQD (reference sequence). CDR3: CASSESARQPQHF. The CDR3 DNA sequence: TGCGCCAGCAGTGAGTCGGCCCGTCAGCCCCAGCATTTT.

This clonotype was seen repeatedly, ten times or more. The chain recombines TRBV18 with TRBJ2-7; 10 bases are shared with TRBD1. V gave up 3 bases and J gave up 7 bases; unmatched junction bases: 3. Germline V gene lookup returns CDR1 KGHSH and CDR2 LQKENI. The CDR3 contains 13 residues. The CDR3 reads CASSPRDRGEQYV. The CDR3 coding sequence is TGTGCCAGCTCACCCCGGGACAGGGGTGAGCAGTACGTC.

This clonotype was seen many times. The rearrangement uses TRBV12-2 and TRBJ2-1; TRBD2, as called in the table, went unchecked against the DNA. TRBV12-2 is described as a pseudogene. The CDR3 extends over 23 amino acids. CDR3 region: CASRLVGTGGTSGGLSSYNEQFF. The CDR3 region has the DNA TGTGCAAGTCGCTTAGTAGGAACGGGTGGGACTAGCGGGGGACTCAGCTCCTACAATGAGCAGTTCTTC.

This clonotype was recorded many times. The chain uses TRBV20-1 and TRBJ1-4; D call uncertain. The V end lost 3 bases, the J end lost 5 bases, and 13 bases lay between the germline ends. Looked up from germline, CDR1 is DFQATT and CDR2 is SNEGSKA (reference sequence). The CDR3 totals 14 residues. The CDR3 here is CSASEGFGNEKLFF. DNA for the CDR3: TGCAGTGCTAGTGAAGGATTTGGGAATGAAAAACTGTTTTTT.

This clonotype is labeled medium-sized. The gene calls are TRBV6-1 and TRBJ2-7, with 7 bases lining up with TRBD2. The V gene end was trimmed by 2 bases and the J gene end by 4 bases; junction bases not matched to a gene: 8. Germline values: CDR1 MNHNS, CDR2 SASEGT. This CDR3 has 15 residues. This chain's CDR3 is CASSEWASGSYEQYV. The CDR3 DNA follows: TGTGCCAGCAGTGAATGGGCTAGCGGATCGTACGAGCAGTACGTC.

There are many counts of this clonotype. CDR3: CASSPRDRGYNEQFF. CDR3 DNA: TGTGCCAGCAGCCCCCGGGACAGGGGGTACAATGAGCAGTTCTTC. The chain joins TRBV7-2 to TRBJ2-1, with 11 nucleotides matching TRBD1. Germline assignment: CDR1 SGHTA and CDR2 FQGNSA. J gave up 4 bases and V 5 bases, and 4 bases lay outside the gene matches. There are 15 residues in the CDR3.

This clonotype was observed many times. The chain links TRBV24-1 to TRBJ2-1; TRBD2 matches at 12 bases. The trim removed 3 bases at V and 1 base at J, leaving 9 bases unmatched. The CDR3 contains 19 residues. CDR1 is KGHDR, CDR2 SFDVKD, per germline. The CDR3 protein is CATSDPAGLAGQSYNEQFF. The CDR3 DNA follows: TGTGCCACCAGTGATCCGGCGGGACTAGCGGGCCAATCCTACAATGAGCAGTTCTTC.

This clonotype was observed at least ten times. J is TRBJ2-3 and V is TRBV3-1, with 14 bases matching TRBD2. Trimming removed 6 bases from V and 6 bases from J; junction bases left unmatched: 5. The CDR3 covers 15 residues. The V gene's germline CDR1 is LGHDT and CDR2 YNNKEL (reference sequence). CDR3 region: CASRRTSGGTDTQYF. The CDR3 nucleotides are TGTGCCAGCAGACGGACTAGCGGGGGGACGGATACGCAGTATTTT.

This clonotype is labeled medium-sized. The chain is built from TRBV20-1 and TRBJ2-1, with 8 bases identical to TRBD2. V was pared by 3 bases and J by 4 bases, with 8 bases of the junction left unmatched. CDR1 and CDR2 (germline): DFQATT, SNEGSKA (reference sequence). CDR3 length: 15 amino acids. CDR3 in DNA: TGCAGTGCTAGCCACTCTAGCGGGTTATACAATGAGCAGTTCTTC. It is translated as CSASHSSGLYNEQFF.

V and J are TRBV20-1 and TRBJ1-5; 9 nucleotides align to TRBD1. The CDR3 extends over 15 amino acids. Germline loops: CDR1 DFQATT, CDR2 SNEGSKA (reference sequence). The J segment lost 7 bases and the V segment lost 4 bases, leaving 11 bases of the junction unmatched. The CDR3 region has the DNA TGCAGTGCTACCCGGACAGGGGAGGTCAGCCAGCCCCAGCATTTT. It yields the protein CSATRTGEVSQPQHF.

V usage is TRBV14 and J usage is TRBJ2-1; 8 nucleotides align to TRBD2. The J segment lost 4 bases and the V segment lost 2 bases, leaving 7 bases of the junction unmatched. This CDR3 comprises 16 residues. CDR1 is SGHDN, CDR2 FVKESK, per germline. The CDR3 protein is CASSQLAGYGYNEQFF. In DNA form, the CDR3 reads TGTGCCAGCAGCCAATTAGCGGGATATGGGTACAATGAGCAGTTCTTC.

This clonotype was picked up many times. The chain uses TRBV7-2 and TRBJ2-7; D is possibly TRBD1 (6 bases). The ends were cut back, 1 base at V and 1 base at J, with 17 bases in the middle. CDR1 and CDR2 (germline): SGHTA, FQGNSA. The CDR3 runs 17 residues. For the CDR3, the DNA is TGTGCCAGCAGCTTAGGATTCCCCGGGACACATTCCTACGAGCAGTACTTC. As protein: CASSLGFPGTHSYEQYF. The whole variable domain, remainder taken from reference TRBV7-2 and TRBJ2-7, is GAGVSQSPSNKVTEKGKDVELRCDPISGHTALYWYRQSLGQGLEFLIYFQGNSAPDKSGLPSDRFSAERTGGSVSTLTIQRTQQEDSAVYLCASSLGFPGTHSYEQYFGPGTRLTVT.

This clonotype was counted between two and nine times. This chain joins TRBV18 and TRBJ2-3; D might be TRBD1 (5 bases). The CDR3 consists of 14 residues. Trimming stripped 6 bases from V and 5 bases from J, with 15 bases between. Germline CDR1 is KGHSH and CDR2 is LQKENI. Written as DNA, the CDR3 is TGTGCCAGCTCCCTCAGATATCAGGGAGATACGCAGTATTTT. Its translation: CASSLRYQGDTQYF.

This clonotype was counted once. The chain joins TRBV5-6 to TRBJ1-1, with D maybe TRBD1 (6 bases). The CDR3 has 15 amino acids. CDR1 is SGHDT, CDR2 YYEEEE, per germline. Trimming took off 4 bases at V and 4 bases at J, with 17 bases between the two ends. The DNA for the CDR3 is TGTGCCAGCAGCGTACTCGCAGGGGTCCGCACTGAAGCTTTCTTT. Translating it yields CASSVLAGVRTEAFF.

This clonotype was seen ten or more times. This sequence joins TRBV29-1 and TRBJ1-2, with D tentatively TRBD1 (5 bases). V was trimmed by 5 bases and J by 6 bases, leaving 13 bases between them. This CDR3 has 12 residues. CDR1 SQVTM and CDR2 ANQGSEA come from the germline V gene. The CDR3 DNA is TGCAGCGTTCTCTCCGGGACCGATGGCTACACCTTC. Translation gives CSVLSGTDGYTF.